The 22 T cell receptor beta chains given below trace back to one sample, sequenced in a study of T cell responses to AZD1222 COVID-19 vaccine. Measured with immunoSEQ multiplex PCR; TCRdb has only the in-frame clones, and not every one. This sample carries 55,000 to 90,000 clones, roughly 82% of them seen once, and the ten largest clones take around 5%. This specimen consisted of peripheral blood, obtained on day 0 of AZD1222 vaccination. The receptors stem from an adult in good health.

This chain joins TRBV6-5 and TRBJ2-7; no clear D. V was clipped by 5 bases and J by 3 bases, with 8 bases between them. The germline gives CDR1 MNHEY, CDR2 SVGAGI. The CDR3 has 12 amino acids. CDR3 sequence (DNA): TGTGCCAGCAGTCTAAGTTTCTACGAGCAGTACTTC. It encodes CASSLSFYEQYF.

The V call is TRBV6-5, the J call TRBJ1-2, with D perhaps TRBD1 (6 bases). This CDR3 is 14 amino acids long. Germline lookup yields CDR1 MNHEY and CDR2 SVGAGI. V was clipped by 7 bases and J by 8 bases, with 20 bases between them. DNA for the CDR3: TGTGCCAGCACTAAAGAGAACAGGGAGGGCGGCTACACCTTC. Amino acid sequence: CASTKENREGGYTF.

The V call is TRBV5-5, the J call TRBJ1-6; a weak D match, TRBD1 (5 bases). Germline V gene data show CDR1 as SGHKS and CDR2 as YYEKEE (reference sequence). This CDR3 comprises 14 residues. The V and J ends lost 1 base and 5 bases respectively, with 7 bases between them. CDR3 sequence: CASSLHRHNSPLHF. The DNA of the CDR3 is TGTGCCAGCAGCTTGCACAGGCATAATTCACCCCTCCACTTT.

V usage is TRBV7-9 and J usage is TRBJ1-1; D gene uncertain. Between the trimmed V and J ends, which lost 0 bases and 1 base, there was a span of 9 bases. The germline V gene has CDR1 SEHNR and CDR2 FQNEAQ (reference sequence). CDR3 size: 15 residues. DNA of the CDR3: TGTGCCAGCAGCTTAGCCGAAGGGCGGAACACTGAAGCTTTCTTT. Encoded protein: CASSLAEGRNTEAFF.

This chain links TRBV29-1 with TRBJ1-2; no firm D call. The V gene lost 1 base and the J gene lost 4 bases, with 10 bases spanning the gap. The CDR3 covers 13 residues. Germline-derived CDR1 and CDR2 are SQVTM and ANQGSEA. CDR3 residues: CSVEAEGFYGYTF. CDR3 nucleotides: TGCAGCGTTGAAGCGGAAGGGTTCTATGGCTACACCTTC.

The CDR3 loop reads CSVQVSYEQYF. CDR3 nucleotides: TGCAGCGTACAAGTCTCCTACGAGCAGTACTTC. The chain joins TRBV29-1 to TRBJ2-7; no firm D call. V was trimmed by 6 bases and J by 0 bases, leaving 6 bases between them. Germline lookup yields CDR1 SQVTM and CDR2 ANQGSEA. The CDR3 length is 11 residues.

The chain uses TRBV5-4 and TRBJ2-1; D assignment may be TRBD1 or TRBD2 (5 bases each). Germline V gene sequence: CDR1 SGHNT, CDR2 YYREEE (reference sequence). The CDR3 runs 13 residues. V was pared by 1 base and J by 7 bases, with 9 bases between. The CDR3 reads CASSLSWGNEQFF. In nucleotides, the CDR3 is TGTGCCAGCAGCTTGTCGTGGGGGAATGAGCAGTTCTTC. The whole variable domain, filled in from reference TRBV5-4 and TRBJ2-1, reads ETGVTQSPTHLIKTRGQQVTLRCSSQSGHNTVSWYQQALGQGPQFIFQYYREEENGRGNFPPRFSGLQFPNYSSELNVNALELDDSALYLCASSLSWGNEQFFGPGTRLTVL.

V usage is TRBV2 and J usage is TRBJ2-2; 10 positions agree with TRBD1. CDR1 is SNHLY and CDR2 is FYNNEI in the germline V gene. The CDR3 extends over 15 amino acids. V dropped 8 bases and J dropped 4; count of bases not matched to a gene: 7. The CDR3 sequence is CASRSGTGATGELFF. CDR3 nucleotides: TGTGCCAGCCGTTCCGGGACAGGGGCCACCGGGGAGCTGTTTTTT.

The rearrangement uses TRBV6-2 or TRBV6-3 and TRBJ2-1, with a weak D call TRBD1 (6 bases). In germline, CDR1 is MNHEY, CDR2 SVGEGT. The CDR3 has 16 amino acids. V was clipped by 0 bases and J by 1 base, with 10 bases between them. CDR3 in DNA: TGTGCCAGCAGTTACTCGATACAGGGTTCCTACAATGAGCAGTTCTTC. Translating it yields CASSYSIQGSYNEQFF.

The chain carries TRBV27 and TRBJ1-5; D uncertain. V shed 2 bases and J shed 5 bases, with 19 bases lying between them. Germline assignment: CDR1 MNHEY and CDR2 SMNVEV (reference sequence). The CDR3 has 17 residues. As DNA, the CDR3 is TGTGCCAGCAGTTTAAGCCTGAGGGTCGCAGAAGATCAGCCCCAGCATTTT. It codes for CASSLSLRVAEDQPQHF.

The V and J genes are TRBV23-1 and TRBJ1-2, with D unclear. TRBV23-1 is an ORF, with its function uncertain. The V and J ends lost 2 bases and 8 bases respectively, with 21 bases between them. The CDR3 length is 16 residues. CDR3 in amino acids: CASSQSRPHHPGGYTF. DNA for the CDR3: TGCGCCAGCAGTCAAAGCCGGCCTCACCACCCTGGGGGCTACACCTTC.

The chain is built from TRBV4-2 and TRBJ1-5, with 11 bases identical to TRBD1. CDR1 and CDR2 from the germline V gene are LGHNA and YNFKEQ. The V segment lost 1 base and the J segment 2 bases; nucleotides outside the gene matches: 4. CDR3 length: 17 residues. The CDR3 protein is CASSQGTGGAGNQPQHF. The CDR3 DNA follows: TGTGCCAGCAGCCAAGGGACAGGGGGCGCAGGCAATCAGCCCCAGCATTTT.

This sequence joins TRBV6-5 and TRBJ2-7, with D tentatively TRBD1 or TRBD2 (6 bases each). In germline, CDR1 is MNHEY, CDR2 SVGAGI. Trimming pared 7 bases from V and 0 bases from J, leaving 16 bases between. The CDR3 is 15 amino acids. The chain's CDR3 is CASTLSGASSYEQYF. The CDR3 nucleotides read TGTGCCAGCACCCTTTCGGGGGCCAGCTCCTACGAGCAGTACTTC.

The rearrangement links TRBV19 to TRBJ1-4; 7 nucleotides line up with TRBD1. Germline V gene lookup returns CDR1 LNHDA and CDR2 SQIVND (reference sequence). V dropped 10 bases and J dropped 8; count of bases not matched to a gene: 10. This CDR3 has 13 residues. In nucleotides, the CDR3 is TGTGCCATCAGGGGGAAAGGGGACGAAAAACTGTTTTTT. It is translated as CAIRGKGDEKLFF.

The chain combines TRBV7-2 with TRBJ2-2; perhaps TRBD2 as D (6 bases). CDR1 is SGHTA, CDR2 FQGNSA, per germline. CDR3 length equals 15 residues. Trimming shortened V by 3 bases and J by 0 bases, and 8 bases separated the two germline ends. The CDR3 region has the DNA TGTGCCAGCAGCTTTTTAGCGGCGAACACCGGGGAGCTGTTTTTT. Translation gives CASSFLAANTGELFF.

The chain is built from TRBV6-5 and TRBJ2-3; D gene unclear. The CDR3 consists of 12 residues. In germline, CDR1 is MNHEY, CDR2 SVGAGI. The V end lost 6 bases, the J end lost 3 bases, and 7 bases lay between the germline ends. Written as DNA, the CDR3 is TGTGCCAGCAGCAAGGAGACAGATACGCAGTATTTT. It codes for CASSKETDTQYF.

This clone has just one count. CDR3 sequence (DNA): TGTGCCAGCACCCCCTCGGGGAGAAACACTGAAGCTTTCTTT. This sequence encodes CASTPSGRNTEAFF. The chain combines TRBV6-2 or TRBV6-3 with TRBJ1-1; D is unresolved. Looked up from germline, CDR1 is MNHEY and CDR2 is SVGEGT. This CDR3 is 14 amino acids long. Trimming shortened V by 7 bases and J by 2 bases, and 14 bases separated the two germline ends.

The chain combines TRBV24-1 with TRBJ2-2; the match to TRBD1 covers 11 bases. Trimming removed 3 bases from V and 6 bases from J; junction bases left unmatched: 5. The CDR3 has 16 amino acids. Per the germline V gene, CDR1 is KGHDR and CDR2 is SFDVKD. The CDR3 DNA follows: TGTGCCACCAGTGATACCGGACAGGGGGCCTCCGGGGAGCTGTTTTTT. Translation: CATSDTGQGASGELFF.

J is TRBJ2-2 and V is TRBV7-8; 7 nucleotides align to TRBD2. The CDR3 is 18 residues long. Trimming at V came to 0 bases and at J to 0 bases, leaving 7 bases not matched to a gene. From germline, CDR1 is SGHVS and CDR2 FQNEAQ. CDR3 amino acids: CASSLAAGSQTNTGELFF. The CDR3 DNA follows: TGTGCCAGCAGCTTAGCAGCGGGGTCGCAGACGAACACCGGGGAGCTGTTTTTT.

This clone was seen a single time. This rearrangement joins TRBV10-2 to TRBJ2-1; 9 nucleotides match TRBD1. The CDR3 has 13 residues. V lost 8 bases to trimming and J lost 7 bases; unmatched junction nucleotides: 6. CDR1 and CDR2 from the germline V gene are WSHSY and SAAADI. The CDR3 is CASGGTGSNEQFF. Written as DNA, the CDR3 is TGCGCCAGCGGAGGGACAGGGTCGAATGAGCAGTTCTTC.

The chain joins TRBV5-4 to TRBJ1-4; 7 positions match TRBD1. Germline CDR1 reads SGHNT; CDR2 reads YYREEE (reference sequence). The CDR3 is 14 residues long. V dropped 3 bases and J dropped 8; count of bases not matched to a gene: 7. The DNA for the CDR3 is TGTGCCAGCAGCTCTACAGGGGCTGGGGAAAAACTGTTTTTT. Translated, it gives CASSSTGAGEKLFF.

The chain combines TRBV6-1 with TRBJ1-4; 7 positions match TRBD1. The CDR3 covers 17 residues. CDR1 is MNHNS, CDR2 SASEGT, per germline. The ends lost 1 base at V and 4 bases at J; junction bases unmatched: 9. In DNA, the CDR3 is TGTGCCAGCAGTGAAGGGCCCCGGGCAGGGGGTAATGAAAAACTGTTTTTT. Translating gives CASSEGPRAGGNEKLFF.